This T cell receptor (beta chain) was documented in a study of blood T cell repertoires in COVID-19. Background on the study: Some COVID-19 samples were acute and others convalescent; all came from the United States, Italy and Spain. The analysed material was cDNA or gDNA that came from T cells, B-cell-depleted T cells, or PBMCs.

In the original analysis: By means of reference gene primer amplification, nucleated cell counts were estimated. TCRdb's copy holds only in-frame clones and misses some; the assay was immunoSEQ multiplex PCR. The V and J calls and clone size were taken over from that table, and D and trimming were inferred from the DNA. The profile shows around 250,000 clones, about 87% of them singletons. V was trimmed by 6 bases and J by 4 bases, leaving 19 bases between them. CDR3 length: 15 amino acids. The germline gives CDR1 MNHEY, CDR2 SMNVEV (reference sequence). The source material was PBMCs or T cells enriched from blood (not recorded which). This TCR derives from a woman aged 25 to 39 with acute COVID-19. The V call is TRBV27, the J call TRBJ2-7; weak D call: TRBD2 (6 bases). The CDR3 here is CASRQTLTGGYEQYF. The DNA of the CDR3 is TGTGCCAGCAGACAAACCTTGACCGGGGGATACGAGCAGTACTTC.